This paragraph reports one T cell receptor (beta chain). The antigen is not known. The table came from immunoSEQ multiplex PCR; TCRdb's copy has only in-frame clones and leaves some out. The sample shows about 61,000 clones, over 80% of them seen only once. These data belong to a study of OX40 agonist ivuxolimab in advanced cancers. The V and J ends lost 3 bases and 1 base respectively, with 11 bases between them. The CDR3 is 14 residues long. CDR1 and CDR2 (germline): SGHRS, YFSETQ. Study conclusions and caveats: No antigen was identified for the clonally expanded peripheral T cells.

This clonotype was obtained from an adult with an advanced solid tumor such as melanoma, head and neck, liver or kidney cancer. The sample here was CD4+ or CD8+ T cells sorted from blood, taken in a trial of the OX40 agonist ivuxolimab. The rearrangement uses TRBV5-1 and TRBJ2-7, with TRBD1 as a possible D gene (6 bases). DNA for the CDR3: TGCGCCAGCAGCTCGGCAGGACAGTCCTACGAGCAGTACTTC. It is translated as CASSSAGQSYEQYF.